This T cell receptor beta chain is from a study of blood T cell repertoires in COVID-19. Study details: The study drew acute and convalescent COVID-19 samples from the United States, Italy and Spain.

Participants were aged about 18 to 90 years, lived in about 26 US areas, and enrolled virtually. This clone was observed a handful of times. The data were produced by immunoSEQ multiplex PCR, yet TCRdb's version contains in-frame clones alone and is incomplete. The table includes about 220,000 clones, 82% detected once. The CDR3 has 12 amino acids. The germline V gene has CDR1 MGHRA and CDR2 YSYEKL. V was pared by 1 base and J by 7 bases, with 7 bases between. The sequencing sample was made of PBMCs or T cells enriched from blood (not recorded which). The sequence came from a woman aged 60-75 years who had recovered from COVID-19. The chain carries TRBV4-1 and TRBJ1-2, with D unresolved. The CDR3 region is CASSQGDLGYTF. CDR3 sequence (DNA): TGCGCCAGCAGCCAAGGCGATCTTGGCTACACCTTC.